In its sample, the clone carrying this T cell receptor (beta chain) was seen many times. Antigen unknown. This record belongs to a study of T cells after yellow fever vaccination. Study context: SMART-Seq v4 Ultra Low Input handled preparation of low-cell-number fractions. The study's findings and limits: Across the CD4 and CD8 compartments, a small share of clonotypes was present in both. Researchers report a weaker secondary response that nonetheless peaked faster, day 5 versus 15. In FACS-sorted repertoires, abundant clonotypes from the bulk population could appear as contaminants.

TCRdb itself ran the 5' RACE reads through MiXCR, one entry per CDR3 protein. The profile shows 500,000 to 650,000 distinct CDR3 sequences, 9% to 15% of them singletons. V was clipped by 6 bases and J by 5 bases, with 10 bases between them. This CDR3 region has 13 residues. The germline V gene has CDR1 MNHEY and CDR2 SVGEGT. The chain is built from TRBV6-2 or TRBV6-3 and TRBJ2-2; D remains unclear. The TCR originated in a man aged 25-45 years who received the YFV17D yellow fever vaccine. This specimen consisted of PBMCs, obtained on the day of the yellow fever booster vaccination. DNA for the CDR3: TGTGCCAGCAGGCTCCTTCGAACCGGGGAGCTGTTTTTT. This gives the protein CASRLLRTGELFF.